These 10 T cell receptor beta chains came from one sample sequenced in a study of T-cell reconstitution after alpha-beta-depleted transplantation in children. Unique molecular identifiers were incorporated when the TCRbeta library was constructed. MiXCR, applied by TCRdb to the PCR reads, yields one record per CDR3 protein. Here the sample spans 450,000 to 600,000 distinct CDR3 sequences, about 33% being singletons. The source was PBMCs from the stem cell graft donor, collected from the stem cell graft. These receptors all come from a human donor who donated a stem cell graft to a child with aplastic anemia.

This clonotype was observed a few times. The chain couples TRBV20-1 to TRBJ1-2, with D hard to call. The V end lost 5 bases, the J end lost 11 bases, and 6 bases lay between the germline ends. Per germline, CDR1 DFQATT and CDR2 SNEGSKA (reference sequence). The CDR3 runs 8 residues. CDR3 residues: CSAGVYTF. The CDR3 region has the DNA TGCAGTGCTGGAGTATACACCTTC.

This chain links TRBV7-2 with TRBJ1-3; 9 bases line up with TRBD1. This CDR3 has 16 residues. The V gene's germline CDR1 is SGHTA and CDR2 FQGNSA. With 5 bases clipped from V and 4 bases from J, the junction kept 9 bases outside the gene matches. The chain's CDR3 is CASSNSGTGNGNTIYF. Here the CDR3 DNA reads TGTGCCAGCAGCAATTCCGGGACAGGGAACGGAAACACCATATATTTT.

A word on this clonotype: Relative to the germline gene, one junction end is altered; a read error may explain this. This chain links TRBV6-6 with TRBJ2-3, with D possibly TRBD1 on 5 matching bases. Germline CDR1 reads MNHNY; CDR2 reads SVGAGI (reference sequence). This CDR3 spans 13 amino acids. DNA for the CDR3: TGTGCCAGCCGTTACAGGAGCACAGATACGCAGTATTTT. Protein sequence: CASRYRSTDTQYF.

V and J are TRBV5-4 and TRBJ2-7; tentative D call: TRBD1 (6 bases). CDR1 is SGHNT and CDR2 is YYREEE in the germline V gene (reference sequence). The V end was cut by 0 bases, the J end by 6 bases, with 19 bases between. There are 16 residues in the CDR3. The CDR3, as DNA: TGTGCCAGCAGCTTGGTATGGGGGACACCTGTGGTCGAGCAGTACGTC. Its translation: CASSLVWGTPVVEQYV.

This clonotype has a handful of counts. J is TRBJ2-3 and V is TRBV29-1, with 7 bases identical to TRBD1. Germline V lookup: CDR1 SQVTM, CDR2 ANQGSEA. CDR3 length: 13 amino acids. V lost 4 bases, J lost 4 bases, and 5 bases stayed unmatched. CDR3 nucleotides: TGCAGCGTTGGTACAGGGGTCGCAGATACGCAGTATTTT. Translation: CSVGTGVADTQYF.

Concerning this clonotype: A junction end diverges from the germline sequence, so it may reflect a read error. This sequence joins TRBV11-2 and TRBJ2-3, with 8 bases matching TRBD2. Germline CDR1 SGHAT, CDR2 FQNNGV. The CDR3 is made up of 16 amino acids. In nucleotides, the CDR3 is TGTGCCAGCAGCTCCCGAGGAGGGACTAGGACAGATACGCAGTCTTTT. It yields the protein CASSSRGGTRTDTQSF.

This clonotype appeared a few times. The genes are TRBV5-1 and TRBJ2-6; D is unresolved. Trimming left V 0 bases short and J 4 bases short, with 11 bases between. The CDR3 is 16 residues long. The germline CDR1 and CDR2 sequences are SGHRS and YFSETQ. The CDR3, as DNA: TGCGCCAGCAGCTTGGAACACGCTGTGGGGGCCAACGTCCTGACTTTC. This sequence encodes CASSLEHAVGANVLTF. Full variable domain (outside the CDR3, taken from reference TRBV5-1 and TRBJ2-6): KAGVTQTPRYLIKTRGQQVTLSCSPISGHRSVSWYQQTPGQGLQFLFEYFSETQRNKGNFPGRFSGRQFSNSRSEMNVSTLELGDSALYLCASSLEHAVGANVLTFGAGSRLTVL.

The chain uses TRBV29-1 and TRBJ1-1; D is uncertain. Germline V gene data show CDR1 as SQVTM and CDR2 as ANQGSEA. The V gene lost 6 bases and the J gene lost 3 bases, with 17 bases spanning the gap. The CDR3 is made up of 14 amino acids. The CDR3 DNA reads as TGCAGCGTCCGACGTTCAGCAAGTTACACTGAAGCTTTCTTT. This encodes CSVRRSASYTEAFF.

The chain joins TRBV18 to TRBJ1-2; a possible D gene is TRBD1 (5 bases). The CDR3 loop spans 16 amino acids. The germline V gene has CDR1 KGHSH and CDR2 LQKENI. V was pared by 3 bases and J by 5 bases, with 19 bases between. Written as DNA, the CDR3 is TGTGCCAGCTCACCGGGACTCTCCCCGTCGGATTATGGCTACACCTTC. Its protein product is CASSPGLSPSDYGYTF.

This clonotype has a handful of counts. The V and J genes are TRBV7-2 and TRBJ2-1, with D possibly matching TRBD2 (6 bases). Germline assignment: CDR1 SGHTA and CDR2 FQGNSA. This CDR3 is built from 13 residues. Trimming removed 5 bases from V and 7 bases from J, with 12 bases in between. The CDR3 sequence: CASSLTSENEQFF. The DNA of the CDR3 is TGTGCCAGCAGCCTGACTAGTGAGAATGAGCAGTTCTTC.